The 20 T cell receptor beta chains in this list originate from one sample, sequenced in a study of T cell responses to AZD1222 COVID-19 vaccine. Clones were read by immunoSEQ multiplex PCR, and TCRdb kept only the in-frame ones, dropping some. The data contain some 160,000 clones, 88% of them seen just once; the ten biggest clones take up around 5.5%. The sample consisted of peripheral blood, taken on day 0 of AZD1222 vaccination. The receptors here all came from an adult in good health.

The CDR3 reads CASCSTGAPYNEQFF. CDR3 nucleotide sequence: TGTGCCAGCTGCTCGACGGGAGCCCCCTACAATGAGCAGTTCTTC. J is TRBJ2-1 and V is TRBV6-5; D possibly corresponds to TRBD2 (6 bases). The CDR3 runs to 15 residues. With 8 bases removed from V and 2 bases from J, the gap between germline ends came to 16 bases. Germline values: CDR1 MNHEY, CDR2 SVGAGI.

This chain uses TRBV15 with TRBJ1-2; maybe TRBD1 (5 bases). Trimming cost V 0 bases and J 7 bases, with 12 bases left between them. Looked up from germline, CDR1 is LNHNV and CDR2 is YYDKDF (reference sequence). CDR3 length equals 14 residues. The CDR3 DNA reads TGTGCCACCAGCAGAGAGACCATGCAGGGTGGCTACACCTTC. Protein product: CATSRETMQGGYTF.

In regard to this clone: The sample has other DNA sequences that encode this CDR3 too. In DNA, the CDR3 is TGTGCCAGCAGCTATACTAATTCACCCCTCCACTTT. Protein product: CASSYTNSPLHF. This chain uses TRBV27 with TRBJ1-6; no definite D call. The CDR3 is 12 residues long. CDR1 is MNHEY, CDR2 SMNVEV, per germline (reference sequence). With 6 bases removed from V and 6 bases from J, the gap between germline ends came to 6 bases.

The chain couples TRBV11-2 to TRBJ2-5; 7 nucleotides line up with TRBD2. Germline lookup yields CDR1 SGHAT and CDR2 FQNNGV. V lost 2 bases, J lost 6 bases, and 9 bases stayed unmatched. CDR3 length: 15 amino acids. CDR3 DNA sequence: TGTGCCAGCAGCTTAAGCGGGAACGGGAGGAAGACCCAGTACTTC. As protein: CASSLSGNGRKTQYF. Full variable domain (outside the CDR3, taken from reference TRBV11-2 and TRBJ2-5): EAGVAQSPRYKIIEKRQSVAFWCNPISGHATLYWYQQILGQGPKLLIQFQNNGVVDDSQLPKDRFSAERLKGVDSTLKIQPAKLEDSAVYLCASSLSGNGRKTQYFGPGTRLLVL.

This chain links TRBV7-7 with TRBJ2-3, with D possibly being TRBD2 (6 bases). The germline V and J ends were trimmed by 2 bases and 4 bases, with 10 bases remaining between them. Per germline, CDR1 SSHAT and CDR2 FNYEAQ (reference sequence). The CDR3 loop spans 14 amino acids. CDR3 bases: TGTGCCAGCAGCTTATGGGGGAGGCCAGATACGCAGTATTTT. Its translation is CASSLWGRPDTQYF.

V usage is TRBV7-2 and J usage is TRBJ2-1; 12 bases agree with TRBD2. Germline V lookup: CDR1 SGHTA, CDR2 FQGNSA. This CDR3 comprises 15 residues. V lost 5 bases, J lost 3 bases, and 2 bases stayed unmatched. This chain's CDR3 is CASSPTSGGYNEQFF. The DNA of the CDR3 is TGTGCCAGCAGCCCGACTAGCGGGGGCTACAATGAGCAGTTCTTC.

V and J are TRBV6-1 and TRBJ1-2; no reliable D call. Germline V gene data show CDR1 as MNHNS and CDR2 as SASEGT. Deletions cut 3 bases from V and 4 bases from J, with 12 bases between. CDR3 length equals 14 residues. The CDR3 sequence is CASSDLAGRYGYTF. The CDR3 DNA follows: TGTGCCAGCAGTGATCTGGCAGGACGCTATGGCTACACCTTC.

The chain is built from TRBV7-3 and TRBJ2-2; D is ambiguous. The CDR3 extends over 17 amino acids. V lost 5 bases and J lost 1, with 17 bases in between. Per germline, CDR1 SGHTA and CDR2 FQGTGA. The CDR3 is CASSNSPQPGNTGELFF. CDR3 sequence (DNA): TGTGCCAGCAGCAATTCCCCCCAACCCGGGAACACCGGGGAGCTGTTTTTT. Full variable domain (missing parts from reference TRBV7-3 and TRBJ2-2): GAGVSQTPSNKVTEKGKYVELRCDPISGHTALYWYRQSLGQGPEFLIYFQGTGAADDSGLPNDRFFAVRPEGSVSTLKIQRTERGDSAVYLCASSNSPQPGNTGELFFGEGSRLTVL.

V is TRBV28 and J is TRBJ1-4; 7 positions agree with TRBD1. J gave up 0 bases and V 2 bases, and 6 bases lay outside the gene matches. The germline CDR1 and CDR2 sequences are MDHEN and SYDVKM. The CDR3 consists of 17 residues. CDR3 residues: CASSLRQGITTNEKLFF. CDR3 coding DNA: TGTGCCAGCAGTTTACGACAGGGAATAACAACTAATGAAAAACTGTTTTTT.

This chain connects TRBV5-6 to TRBJ1-2, with TRBD1 as a possible D gene (5 bases). V lost 7 bases and J lost 8, with 21 bases in between. Germline values: CDR1 SGHDT, CDR2 YYEEEE. This CDR3 is 14 amino acids long. CDR3 residues: CASGQGGVRMGYTF. CDR3 nucleotide sequence: TGTGCCAGCGGCCAAGGAGGGGTTCGAATGGGCTACACCTTC.

The rearrangement uses TRBV30 and TRBJ1-1, with D tentatively TRBD1 (5 bases). Germline lookup yields CDR1 GTSNPN and CDR2 SVGIG (reference sequence). The CDR3 consists of 12 residues. Trimming removed 3 bases at V and 4 bases at J, with 9 bases between. The CDR3 is CAWSLGPTEAFF. In DNA, the CDR3 is TGTGCCTGGAGCTTGGGACCCACTGAAGCTTTCTTT.

This clone was observed a single time. This rearrangement joins TRBV6-5 to TRBJ2-1, with 7 bases aligning to TRBD2. The trim removed 2 bases at V and 15 bases at J, leaving 19 bases unmatched. The V gene's germline CDR1 is MNHEY and CDR2 SVGAGI. The CDR3 runs 16 residues. CDR3 nucleotides: TGTGCCAGCAGTTACGGACGGGACGGCGGGGGTAGAAGGCCGTTCTTC. It codes for CASSYGRDGGGRRPFF.

The chain links TRBV20-1 to TRBJ2-1; 13 bases line up with TRBD2. V was pared by 3 bases and J by 0 bases, with 2 bases of the junction left unmatched. The CDR3 sequence is 16 residues long. Per the germline V gene, CDR1 is DFQATT and CDR2 is SNEGSKA (reference sequence). The CDR3 region has the DNA TGCAGTGCTAGTGGACTAGCGGGAGTCTCCTACAATGAGCAGTTCTTC. It yields the protein CSASGLAGVSYNEQFF.

The chain links TRBV4-2 to TRBJ1-1; 8 nucleotides match TRBD1. The V gene end was trimmed by 4 bases and the J gene end by 5 bases; junction bases not matched to a gene: 12. The CDR3 loop spans 16 amino acids. The V gene's germline CDR1 is LGHNA and CDR2 YNFKEQ. The CDR3 reads CASSLGFGQGGTEAFF. DNA of the CDR3: TGTGCCAGCAGCCTTGGATTCGGACAGGGAGGAACTGAAGCTTTCTTT.

The chain recombines TRBV10-3 with TRBJ1-1; D is possibly TRBD1 (6 bases). The CDR3 runs to 14 residues. CDR1 and CDR2 from the germline V gene are ENHRY and SYGVKD. V was cut by 2 bases and J by 1 base, with 8 bases left in between. This CDR3 reads CAISEQDRNTEAFF. In DNA, the CDR3 is TGTGCCATCAGTGAGCAGGACAGGAACACTGAAGCTTTCTTT.

The chain uses TRBV28 and TRBJ1-5, with D hard to call. The CDR3 spans 15 residues. V lost 5 bases, J lost 5 bases, and 16 bases lay in between. Looked up from germline, CDR1 is MDHEN and CDR2 is SYDVKM. CDR3 in DNA: TGTGCCAGCAGTCCCCCCGGAGAGGGCCATCAGCCCCAGCATTTT. Amino acid sequence: CASSPPGEGHQPQHF.

The chain has TRBV6-4 and TRBJ1-1, with a weak D call TRBD1 (6 bases). Trimming took off 5 bases at V and 0 bases at J, with 10 bases between the two ends. The CDR3 is 14 residues long. Germline lookup yields CDR1 MRHNA and CDR2 SNTAGT. The CDR3: CASSPGQLNTEAFF. The DNA for the CDR3 is TGTGCCAGCAGTCCCGGACAGCTGAACACTGAAGCTTTCTTT.

The chain carries TRBV30 and TRBJ1-5; TRBD1 agrees at 7 bases. CDR3 size: 13 residues. CDR1 is GTSNPN, CDR2 SVGIG, per germline (reference sequence). The trim removed 2 bases at V and 6 bases at J, leaving 4 bases unmatched. CDR3 residues: CAWSQTGIQPQHF. The CDR3 nucleotides read TGTGCCTGGAGTCAGACAGGGATTCAGCCCCAGCATTTT.

This rearrangement joins TRBV6-5 to TRBJ2-3, with TRBD2 matching over 9 bases. The CDR3 is 14 amino acids. Germline V gene sequence: CDR1 MNHEY, CDR2 SVGAGI. V lost 4 bases and J lost 3; bases outside the gene matches: 2. The CDR3 reads CASSSAGGTDTQYF. DNA for the CDR3: TGTGCCAGCAGTTCCGCGGGAGGGACAGATACGCAGTATTTT.

This chain joins TRBV7-2 and TRBJ1-2; weak D call: TRBD1 (6 bases). CDR1 and CDR2 from the germline V gene are SGHTA and FQGNSA. V was clipped by 4 bases and J by 5 bases, with 26 bases between them. This CDR3 is built from 18 residues. The chain's CDR3 is CASSSQRRDNTLWYGYTF. CDR3 nucleotide sequence: TGTGCCAGCAGCTCCCAGCGCCGGGACAACACCCTTTGGTATGGCTACACCTTC.